Listed below are T cell receptor beta chains from one sample, sequenced in a study of OX40 agonist ivuxolimab in advanced cancers. Using immunoSEQ multiplex PCR, the repertoire was profiled, and TCRdb retains in-frame clones only, with some absent. The table has about 13,000 clones, about 78% seen once. Here the sequenced sample was CD4+ or CD8+ T cells sorted from blood, taken in a trial of the OX40 agonist ivuxolimab. These receptors all stem from an adult with an advanced solid tumor such as melanoma, head and neck, liver or kidney cancer. The CDR3 runs from the conserved cysteine through the conserved F or W. The order of the fields is D gene, clone size, V gene, J gene, CDR3 protein, CDR3 DNA. The D gene is left open where the match is weak. The listing skips clone size in some rows; elsewhere it reads once, few, many or a size class.

>NA|NA|TRBV6-5|TRBJ1-5
CASSQGLGQPQHF
TGTGCCAGCAGCCAGGGCCTAGGTCAGCCCCAGCATTTT
>NA|once|TRBV18|TRBJ2-3
CASSLNPASTDTQYF
TGTGCCAGCTCACTAAACCCAGCTAGCACAGATACGCAGTATTTT
>TRBD1|NA|TRBV9|TRBJ2-1
CASRPTATGLNEQFF
TGTGCCAGCAGACCTACCGCGACAGGGCTCAATGAGCAGTTCTTC
>NA|NA|TRBV27|TRBJ1-5
CASSFGLDQSQHF
TGTGCCAGCAGTTTTGGGTTGGATCAGTCCCAGCATTTT
>TRBD1|NA|TRBV28|TRBJ2-2
CASNLKTGPTGELFF
TGTGCCAGCAACCTCAAGACAGGGCCCACCGGGGAGCTGTTTTTT
>TRBD2|few|TRBV6-1|TRBJ2-1
CASSEKTSGSDEQFF
TGTGCCAGCAGTGAAAAGACTAGCGGGAGCGATGAGCAGTTCTTC
>NA|NA|TRBV6-1|TRBJ2-1
CASSALASPYNEQFF
TGTGCCAGCAGTGCTCTAGCGTCTCCCTACAATGAGCAGTTCTTC
>NA|NA|TRBV19|TRBJ1-6
CASSGGQQSSPLHF
TGTGCCAGCTCTGGTGGGCAACAAAGCTCACCCCTCCACTTT
>NA|NA|TRBV5-1|TRBJ2-7
CASSLASGRKTYEQYF
TGCGCCAGCAGCTTGGCCTCGGGACGGAAGACCTACGAGCAGTACTTC
>NA|NA|TRBV27|TRBJ2-5
CASSEGGAGETQYF
TGTGCCAGCAGTGAAGGGGGGGCAGGGGAGACCCAGTACTTC
>NA|NA|TRBV27|TRBJ1-2
CASSLSANYGYTF
TGTGCCAGCAGTTTATCCGCGAACTATGGCTACACCTTC
>NA|NA|TRBV15|TRBJ2-2
CATSGSGTGELFF
TGTGCCACCAGCGGGAGTGGCACCGGGGAGCTGTTTTTT
>TRBD1|NA|TRBV5-4|TRBJ2-7
CASSLRGPGYEQYF
TGTGCCAGCAGCTTGAGGGGGCCTGGCTACGAGCAGTACTTC
>TRBD1|NA|TRBV6-5|TRBJ2-1
CASRDTGVEQFF
TGTGCCAGCAGGGACACAGGGGTGGAGCAGTTCTTC
>NA|NA|TRBV7-2|TRBJ2-1
CASSFMGRLNEQFF
TGTGCCAGCAGCTTTATGGGACGGCTTAATGAGCAGTTCTTC
>NA|NA|TRBV19|TRBJ2-7
CASSPGFGVNEQYF
TGTGCCAGTAGTCCCGGTTTCGGGGTTAACGAGCAGTACTTC
>NA|NA|TRBV2|TRBJ1-4
CASTGVREKLFF
TGTGCCAGCACGGGGGTGAGGGAAAAACTGTTTTTT
>NA|NA|TRBV29-1|TRBJ2-1
CSVSSSYNEQFF
TGCAGCGTCTCAAGCTCCTACAATGAGCAGTTCTTC
>TRBD2|few|TRBV29-1|TRBJ2-3
CSVADSLADLTDTQYF
TGCAGCGTTGCTGATAGTCTAGCGGACCTCACAGATACGCAGTATTTT
>TRBD1|NA|TRBV28|TRBJ2-7
CASSMLTGGSEQYF
TGTGCCAGCAGTATGTTGACAGGGGGCTCCGAGCAGTACTTC
>NA|NA|TRBV5-1|TRBJ2-7
CASSLDSYYEQYF
TGCGCCAGCAGCTTGGACAGCTACTACGAGCAGTACTTC
>NA|NA|TRBV5-8|TRBJ1-5
CASSVDSNQPQHF
TGTGCCAGCAGCGTCGACAGCAATCAGCCCCAGCATTTT
>NA|medium-sized|TRBV30|TRBJ2-2
CAQGENTGELFF
TGTGCCCAAGGGGAGAACACCGGGGAGCTGTTTTTT
>TRBD1|NA|TRBV5-1|TRBJ1-2
CASSLGTGGDYGYTF
TGCGCCAGCAGCTTGGGGACAGGGGGCGACTATGGCTACACCTTC
>TRBD2|NA|TRBV7-9|TRBJ2-7
CASSPPYPGGEEQYF
TGTGCCAGCAGCCCACCCTATCCGGGGGGGGAAGAGCAGTACTTC
>NA|NA|TRBV2|TRBJ2-7
CASRGSSYEQYF
TGTGCCAGCAGGGGGTCCTCCTACGAGCAGTACTTC
>TRBD2|NA|TRBV6-1|TRBJ2-7
CASRELAGVYEQYF
TGTGCCAGCAGAGAACTAGCGGGAGTCTACGAGCAGTACTTC
>NA|NA|TRBV11-2|TRBJ1-2
CASSLVLGRDGYTF
TGTGCCAGCAGCTTAGTATTGGGCAGGGATGGCTACACCTTC
>TRBD1|NA|TRBV4-1|TRBJ1-2
CASSQGTGAHYGYTF
TGCGCCAGCAGCCAAGGGACAGGGGCGCACTATGGCTACACCTTC
>NA|NA|TRBV19|TRBJ1-5
CASRTGDQPQHF
TGTGCCAGTAGGACAGGAGATCAGCCCCAGCATTTT
>NA|NA|TRBV2|TRBJ2-7
CASSGYEQYF
TGTGCCAGCAGCGGCTACGAGCAGTACTTC
>NA|NA|TRBV6-1|TRBJ2-7
CASPSSYEQYF
TGTGCCAGTCCGAGCTCCTACGAGCAGTACTTC
>TRBD1|NA|TRBV6-1|TRBJ1-3
CASSEEGASGNTIYF
TGTGCCAGCAGTGAAGAGGGGGCCTCTGGAAACACCATATATTTT
>TRBD1|NA|TRBV11-2|TRBJ2-7
CASSSGTGSFEQYF
TGTGCCAGCAGCTCAGGGACAGGGTCCTTCGAGCAGTACTTC
>TRBD2|NA|TRBV5-4|TRBJ2-2
CASSQGLDTGELFF
TGTGCCAGCAGCCAAGGACTAGACACCGGGGAGCTGTTTTTT
>TRBD2|NA|TRBV28|TRBJ2-1
CASSFWTSGEGDNEQFF
TGTGCCAGCAGTTTCTGGACTAGCGGGGAAGGGGACAATGAGCAGTTCTTC
>TRBD2|NA|TRBV7-8|TRBJ2-7
CASSLAGGDEQYF
TGTGCCAGCAGCTTAGCGGGGGGGGACGAGCAGTACTTC
>TRBD2|NA|TRBV28|TRBJ2-3
CASSLSTSGITDTQYF
TGTGCCAGCAGTTTATCGACTAGCGGGATCACAGATACGCAGTATTTT
>NA|NA|TRBV28|TRBJ1-5
CASIGQHSNQPQHF
TGTGCCAGCATTGGACAGCATAGCAATCAGCCCCAGCATTTT